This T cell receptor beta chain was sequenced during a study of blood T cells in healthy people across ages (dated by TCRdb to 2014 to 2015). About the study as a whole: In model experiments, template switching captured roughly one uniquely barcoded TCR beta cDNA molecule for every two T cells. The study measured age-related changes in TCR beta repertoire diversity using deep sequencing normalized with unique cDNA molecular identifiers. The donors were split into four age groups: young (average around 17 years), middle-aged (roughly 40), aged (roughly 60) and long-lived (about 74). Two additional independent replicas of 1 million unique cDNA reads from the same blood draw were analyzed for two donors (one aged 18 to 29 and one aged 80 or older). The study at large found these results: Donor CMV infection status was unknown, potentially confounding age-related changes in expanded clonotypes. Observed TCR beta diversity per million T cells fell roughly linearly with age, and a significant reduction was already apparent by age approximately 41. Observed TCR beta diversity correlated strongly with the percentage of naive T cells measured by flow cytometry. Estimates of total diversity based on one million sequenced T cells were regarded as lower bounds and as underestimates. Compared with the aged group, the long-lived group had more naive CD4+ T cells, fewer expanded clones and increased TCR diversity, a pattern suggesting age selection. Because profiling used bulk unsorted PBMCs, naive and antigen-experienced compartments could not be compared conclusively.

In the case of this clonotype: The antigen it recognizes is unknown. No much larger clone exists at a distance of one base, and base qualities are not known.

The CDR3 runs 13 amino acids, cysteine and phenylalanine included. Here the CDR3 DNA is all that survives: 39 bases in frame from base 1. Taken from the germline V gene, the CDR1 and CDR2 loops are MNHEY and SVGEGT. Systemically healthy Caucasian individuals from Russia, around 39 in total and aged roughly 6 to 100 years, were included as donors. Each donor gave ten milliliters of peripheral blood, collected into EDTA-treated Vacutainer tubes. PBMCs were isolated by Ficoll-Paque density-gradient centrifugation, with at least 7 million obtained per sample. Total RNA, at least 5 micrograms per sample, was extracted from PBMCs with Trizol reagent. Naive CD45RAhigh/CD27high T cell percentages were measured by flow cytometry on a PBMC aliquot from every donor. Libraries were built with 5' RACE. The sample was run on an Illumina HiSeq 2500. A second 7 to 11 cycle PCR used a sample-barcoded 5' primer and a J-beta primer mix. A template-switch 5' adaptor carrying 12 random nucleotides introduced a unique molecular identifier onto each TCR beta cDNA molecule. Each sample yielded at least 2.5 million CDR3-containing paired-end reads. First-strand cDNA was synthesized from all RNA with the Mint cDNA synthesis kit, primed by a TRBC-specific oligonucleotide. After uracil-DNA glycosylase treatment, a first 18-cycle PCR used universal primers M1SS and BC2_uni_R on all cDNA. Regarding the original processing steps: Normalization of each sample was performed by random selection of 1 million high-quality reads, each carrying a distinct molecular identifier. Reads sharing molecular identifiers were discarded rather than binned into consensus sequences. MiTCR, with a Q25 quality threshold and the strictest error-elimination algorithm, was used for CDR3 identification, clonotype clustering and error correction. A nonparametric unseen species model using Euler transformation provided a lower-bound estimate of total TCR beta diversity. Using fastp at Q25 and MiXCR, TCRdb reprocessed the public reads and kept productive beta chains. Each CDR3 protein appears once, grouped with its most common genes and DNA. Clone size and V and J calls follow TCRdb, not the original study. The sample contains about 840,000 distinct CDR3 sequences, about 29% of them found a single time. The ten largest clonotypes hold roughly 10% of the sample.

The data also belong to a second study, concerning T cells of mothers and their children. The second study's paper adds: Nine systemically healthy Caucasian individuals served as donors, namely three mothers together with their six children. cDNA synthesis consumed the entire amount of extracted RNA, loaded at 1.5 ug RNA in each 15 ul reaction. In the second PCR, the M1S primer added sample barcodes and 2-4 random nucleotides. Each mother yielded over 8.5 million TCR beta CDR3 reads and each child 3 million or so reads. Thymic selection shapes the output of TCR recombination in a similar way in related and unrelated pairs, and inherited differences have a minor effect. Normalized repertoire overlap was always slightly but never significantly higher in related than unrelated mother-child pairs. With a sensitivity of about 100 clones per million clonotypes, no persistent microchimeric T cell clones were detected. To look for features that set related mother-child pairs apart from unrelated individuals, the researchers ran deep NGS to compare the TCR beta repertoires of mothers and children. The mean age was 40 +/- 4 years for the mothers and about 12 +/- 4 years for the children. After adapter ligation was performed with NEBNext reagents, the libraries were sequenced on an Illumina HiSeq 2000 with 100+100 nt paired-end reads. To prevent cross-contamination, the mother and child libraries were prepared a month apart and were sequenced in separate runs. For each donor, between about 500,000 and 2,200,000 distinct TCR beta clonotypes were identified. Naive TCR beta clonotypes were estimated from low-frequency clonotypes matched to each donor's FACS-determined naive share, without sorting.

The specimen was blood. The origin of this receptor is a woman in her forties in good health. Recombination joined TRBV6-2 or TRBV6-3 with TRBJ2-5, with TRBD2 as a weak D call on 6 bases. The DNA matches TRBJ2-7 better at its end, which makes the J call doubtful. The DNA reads TGTGCCAGCAGAAAGGACTATCGGGACGAGCAGTACTTC. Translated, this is CASRKDYRDEQYF.